The T cell receptor (beta chain) described here comes from a study of blood T cells in healthy people across ages. The authors ran a second PCR of roughly 6 to 12 cycles using a sample-barcoded 5' primer and a J-beta primer mix. TCRdb fed the 5' RACE reads into MiXCR, producing one record per CDR3 protein. Among about 1.4 million distinct CDR3 sequences listed, around 59% were seen once. Per germline, CDR1 SGHDN and CDR2 FVKESK. The ends lost 0 bases at V and 7 bases at J; junction bases unmatched: 11. The CDR3 is made up of 16 amino acids. This clonotype has only a few counts. Its target is unknown. Study-wide results and caveats: Naive CD4+ cells and diversity were both higher in long-lived donors than in aged donors.

Sample: blood. This TCR came from a young man in good health. The chain combines TRBV14 with TRBJ1-2, with TRBD1 matching 7 bases. CDR3 bases: TGTGCCAGCAGCCAAGACGGGGACAGAATGATCGGTGGCTACACCTTC. Encoded protein: CASSQDGDRMIGGYTF.